These 2 T cell receptor beta chains share one sample of origin, sequenced in a study of blood T cell repertoires in COVID-19. The protocol was immunoSEQ multiplex PCR, while the TCRdb copy is restricted to in-frame clones and leaves out a portion. The data contain about 70,000 clones, approximately 88% of them seen just once; the ten biggest clones take up about 6.4%. The sequenced sample was peripheral blood. Receptor source: a woman aged 70-85 years with acute or convalescent COVID-19.

V gene TRBV28 combines with J gene TRBJ2-3; 15 bases agree with TRBD2. Germline V gene lookup returns CDR1 MDHEN and CDR2 SYDVKM. V lost 6 bases and J lost 4; bases outside the gene matches: 14. The CDR3 has 19 amino acids. CDR3 in amino acids: CASRFSPGTSGRFADTQYF. CDR3 sequence (DNA): TGTGCCAGCAGGTTCAGCCCCGGGACTAGCGGGAGGTTTGCAGATACGCAGTATTTT.

V gene TRBV19 combines with J gene TRBJ1-5, with a possible D match to TRBD1 (6 bases). V was clipped by 6 bases and J by 1 base, with 13 bases between them. Germline V CDR1 and CDR2: LNHDA, SQIVND (reference sequence). This CDR3 is built from 15 residues. DNA for the CDR3: TGTGCCAGTAGCACAGGGAAGAAGAGCAATCAGCCCCAGCATTTT. It specifies CASSTGKKSNQPQHF. The variable domain in full, with the rest retrieved from reference TRBV19 and TRBJ1-5, is DGGITQSPKYLFRKEGQNVTLSCEQNLNHDAMYWYRQDPGQGLRLIYYSQIVNDFQKGDIAEGYSVSREKKESFPLTVTSAQKNPTAFYLCASSTGKKSNQPQHFGDGTRLSIL.